These 18 T cell receptor beta chains share one sample of origin, sequenced in a study of blood T cell repertoires in COVID-19 (dated by TCRdb to about 2020). The library was built by means of the immunoSEQ multiplex PCR assay. TCRdb obtained this table from immuneACCESS and retained in-frame rearrangements with V and J assigned. These tables miss some clones; where compared with another copy, unresolved V genes account for less than half of the shortfall, and the remainder is unexplained. The sample table records about 280,000 clones; 90% of these occur just once. The ten most abundant clones make up around 1.7% of the sample. Sequenced material: PBMCs or T cells enriched from blood (not recorded which). These receptors all come from a woman between 18 and 29 years old with acute COVID-19.

This clone has only one observation. In the same sample, other DNA sequences code for this CDR3. The genes are TRBV11-2 and TRBJ2-1; 8 bases match TRBD1. Germline values: CDR1 SGHAT, CDR2 FQNNGV. The CDR3 runs to 15 residues. J was trimmed by 4 bases and V by 1 base; bases with no gene match: 3. CDR3 sequence reads: CASSLGTGTYNEQFF. The CDR3 DNA reads as TGTGCCAGCAGCTTAGGGACAGGGACGTACAATGAGCAGTTCTTC.

A single count supports this clone. The genes are TRBV15 and TRBJ2-7; 11 positions agree with TRBD2. The CDR3 is 20 amino acids. Germline CDR1 LNHNV, CDR2 YYDKDF (reference sequence). J gave up 2 bases and V 0 bases, and 15 bases lay outside the gene matches. The CDR3 protein is CATSREHRFNGLAGPYEQYF. The CDR3 DNA reads as TGTGCCACCAGCAGAGAACACAGATTTAATGGACTAGCGGGTCCCTACGAGCAGTACTTC. The variable domain in full, completed from reference TRBV15 and TRBJ2-7, reads DAMVIQNPRYQVTQFGKPVTLSCSQTLNHNVMYWYQQKSSQAPKLLFHYYDKDFNNEADTPDNFQSRRPNTSFCFLDIRSPGLGDTAMYLCATSREHRFNGLAGPYEQYFGPGTRLTVT.

The genes are TRBV27 and TRBJ2-6; no definite D call. V was clipped by 4 bases and J by 4 bases, with 17 bases between them. Germline values: CDR1 MNHEY, CDR2 SMNVEV (reference sequence). The CDR3 loop spans 17 amino acids. The DNA for the CDR3 is TGTGCCAGCAGTTCGCCCCAATCAGGAAGCGGGGCCAACGTCCTGACTTTC. Protein: CASSSPQSGSGANVLTF.

Remarks on this clone: The sample carries other DNA sequences with the same CDR3. V and J are TRBV10-3 and TRBJ2-7; TRBD1 matches 8 bases. V lost 5 bases to trimming and J lost 2 bases; unmatched junction nucleotides: 5. Germline CDR1 and CDR2: ENHRY and SYGVKD. The CDR3 loop spans 14 amino acids. The CDR3 DNA reads TGTGCCATCAGTACCGGACAGGGACCCTACGAGCAGTACTTC. Translation gives CAISTGQGPYEQYF.

This clone has more than one count but fewer than ten. The rearrangement links TRBV6-1 to TRBJ2-7, with D possibly being TRBD2 (5 bases). V lost 3 bases and J lost 13, with 16 bases in between. The germline V gene encodes CDR1 MNHNS and CDR2 SASEGT. The CDR3 runs to 12 residues. In DNA form, the CDR3 reads TGTGCCAGCAGTGAGCTCCTAAGTGGAGGTTACTTC. This gives the protein CASSELLSGGYF.

This chain links TRBV10-3 with TRBJ1-5; D might be TRBD1 (5 bases). With 9 bases removed from V and 0 bases from J, the gap between germline ends came to 12 bases. Germline V lookup: CDR1 ENHRY, CDR2 SYGVKD. The CDR3 is made up of 14 amino acids. CDR3 nucleotides: TGTGCCATTAAATATCAGGGTAGCAATCAGCCCCAGCATTTT. It codes for CAIKYQGSNQPQHF.

The chain employs TRBV24-1 and TRBJ2-2; D remains unclear. CDR3 length equals 15 residues. V was shortened by 3 bases and J by 4 bases, with 11 bases between the two germline ends. Germline V CDR1 and CDR2: KGHDR, SFDVKD. CDR3 sequence: CATSDPRHLTGELFF. The CDR3 bases are TGTGCCACCAGTGATCCTCGACACCTCACCGGGGAGCTGTTTTTT.

This CDR3 is CASSLLRGDTGELFF. Here the CDR3 DNA reads TGTGCCAGCAGCTTACTGCGCGGGGACACCGGGGAGCTGTTTTTT. This chain links TRBV11-3 with TRBJ2-2; weak D call: TRBD2 (6 bases). V was trimmed by 2 bases and J by 3 bases, leaving 10 bases between them. Germline V gene lookup returns CDR1 SGHNT and CDR2 YENEEA. CDR3 length equals 15 residues.

The rearrangement links TRBV29-1 to TRBJ1-1, with TRBD1 identical over 9 bases. The CDR3 runs 13 residues. Germline CDR1 SQVTM, CDR2 ANQGSEA. V lost 7 bases and J lost 3; bases outside the gene matches: 6. CDR3 in DNA: TGCAGCGCCCACAGGGGGCAGGACACTGAAGCTTTCTTT. Encoded protein: CSAHRGQDTEAFF.

The genes are TRBV3-1 (or the pseudogene TRBV3-2) and TRBJ1-5; D gene unclear. Germline assignment: CDR1 LGHDT and CDR2 YNNKEL (reference sequence). There are 17 residues in the CDR3. Trimming left V 0 bases short and J 4 bases short, with 16 bases between. CDR3 sequence: CASSQEGEGRVNQPQHF. CDR3 in DNA: TGTGCCAGCAGCCAAGAGGGAGAGGGCAGAGTGAATCAGCCCCAGCATTTT.

The chain links TRBV28 to TRBJ1-2, with TRBD1 matching 7 bases. V dropped 8 bases and J dropped 4; count of bases not matched to a gene: 10. CDR1 MDHEN and CDR2 SYDVKM come from the germline V gene. The CDR3 runs 14 residues. DNA of the CDR3: TGTGCCAGCTCCAACCAGGGGGGAATCTATGGCTACACCTTC. It specifies CASSNQGGIYGYTF.

The chain is built from TRBV4-2 and TRBJ2-7; unclear D gene. Between the trimmed V and J ends, which lost 2 bases and 3 bases, there was a span of 11 bases. Germline-derived CDR1 and CDR2 are LGHNA and YNFKEQ. This CDR3 comprises 14 residues. CDR3 in amino acids: CASSQFPTDYEQYF. CDR3 DNA: TGTGCCAGCAGCCAATTTCCTACCGACTACGAGCAGTACTTC.

The V and J genes are TRBV14 and TRBJ2-7; tentatively, D is TRBD1 (5 bases). The V gene lost 4 bases and the J gene lost 6 bases, with 16 bases spanning the gap. Germline CDR1 reads SGHDN; CDR2 reads FVKESK. CDR3 length equals 14 residues. The CDR3 sequence is CASSPVRARSEQYF. The CDR3 nucleotides read TGTGCCAGCAGCCCCGTCAGGGCCCGTTCCGAGCAGTACTTC.

CDR3 in amino acids: CASSLGYRDNGPYEQYF. The CDR3, as DNA: TGTGCCAGCAGCTTAGGGTACCGGGACAACGGCCCCTACGAGCAGTACTTC. The rearrangement joins TRBV7-9 to TRBJ2-7; D may be TRBD1 (6 bases). Trimming pared 1 base from V and 2 bases from J, leaving 18 bases between. Germline CDR1 reads SEHNR; CDR2 reads FQNEAQ (reference sequence). This CDR3 comprises 17 residues.

The chain has TRBV15 and TRBJ2-1; 7 bases agree with TRBD1. V lost 2 bases to trimming and J lost 2 bases; unmatched junction nucleotides: 6. The CDR3 runs to 16 residues. CDR1 is LNHNV and CDR2 is YYDKDF in the germline V gene (reference sequence). The CDR3 is CATSRRTGNTYNEQFF. The CDR3 bases are TGTGCCACCAGCAGACGGACAGGAAACACCTACAATGAGCAGTTCTTC.

The chain couples TRBV6-5 to TRBJ2-7; possibly TRBD2 for D (6 bases). Germline values: CDR1 MNHEY, CDR2 SVGAGI. The CDR3 runs 14 residues. V lost 7 bases and J 2 bases, leaving 15 bases between the germline ends. CDR3 in amino acids: CASIRAGLTYEQYF. The CDR3 bases are TGTGCCAGCATAAGGGCGGGACTGACCTACGAGCAGTACTTC.

The CDR3 is CASSIGLADYEQYF. The CDR3 region has the DNA TGTGCCAGTAGTATAGGACTAGCGGACTACGAGCAGTACTTC. The chain recombines TRBV19 with TRBJ2-7, with 9 bases aligning to TRBD2. With V trimmed by 1 base and J by 3 bases, 1 base remained unmatched. Per germline, CDR1 LNHDA and CDR2 SQIVND (reference sequence). CDR3 size: 14 residues.

CDR3 loop: CAIRPEHGGSPLHF. The DNA for the CDR3 is TGTGCCATCAGGCCAGAACATGGTGGTTCACCCCTCCACTTT. The chain combines TRBV10-3 with TRBJ1-6; D gene unclear. The CDR3 runs 14 residues. Germline V gene sequence: CDR1 ENHRY, CDR2 SYGVKD. Trimming removed 6 bases from V and 9 bases from J, with 15 bases in between.